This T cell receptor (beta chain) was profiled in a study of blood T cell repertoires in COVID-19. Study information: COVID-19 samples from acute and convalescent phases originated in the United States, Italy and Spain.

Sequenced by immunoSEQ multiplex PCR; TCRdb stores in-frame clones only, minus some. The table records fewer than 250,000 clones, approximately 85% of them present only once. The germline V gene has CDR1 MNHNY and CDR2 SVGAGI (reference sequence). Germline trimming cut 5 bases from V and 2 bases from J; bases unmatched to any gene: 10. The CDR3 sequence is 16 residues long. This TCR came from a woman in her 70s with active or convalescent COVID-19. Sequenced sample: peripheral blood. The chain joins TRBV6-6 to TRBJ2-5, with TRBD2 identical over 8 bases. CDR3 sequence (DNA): TGTGCCAGCAGTCCCTTCGGACTAGCACTACAAGAGACCCAGTACTTC. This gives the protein CASSPFGLALQETQYF.